This T cell receptor (beta chain) originates from a study of T cell repertoires in cytomegalovirus infection. Study information: The authors used CMV epitopes that were HLA-C-restricted (recently identified) and HLA-B-restricted (well studied). It can be stated that public TCR beta signatures indicated CMV infection as well as a matching HLA type.

TCRdb recomputed calls from the reads with MiXCR, one row per CDR3 protein. The sample holds fewer than 1,000,000 distinct CDR3 sequences; about 33% are singletons and the top ten take 13%. Overall study findings and caveats: Cumulated frequencies of public TCR beta families served to identify carriers of CMV plus the relevant HLA.

The V and J ends lost 4 bases and 7 bases, in that order; junction bases with no gene match: 9. Germline CDR1 SGHVS, CDR2 FQNEAQ. This CDR3 has 14 residues. This clonotype was observed many times. The antigen is undetermined. The chain employs TRBV7-8 and TRBJ2-7, with 8 bases matching TRBD1. The clonotype was recovered from a human donor in good health (CMV status not recorded). Some clones in this sample may be carry-over from other donors' samples. Here the sequenced sample was cultured CD8+ T cells from PBMCs, taken from culture after CMV antigen stimulation. The CDR3 coding sequence is TGTGCCAGCAGCTCCGGACAGGGTTTGGGAGAGCAGTACTTC. Protein product: CASSSGQGLGEQYF.